This section outlines one T cell receptor beta chain sequence together with its context. The specificity of this receptor is unknown. Base qualities are not recorded, but no much larger clone differs from it by a single base. CDR1 and CDR2 were assigned from the germline V gene (reference sequence) as SEHNR and FQNEAQ. The cysteine opens and the phenylalanine closes a CDR3 of 12 amino acids. This entry keeps only the CDR3 DNA: 36 bases, framed from base 1. V loses 4 bases, J loses 3 bases, and the germline ends lie 5 bases apart. These data originate in a study of blood T cell repertoires in COVID-19 (dated by TCRdb to about 2020). About the investigation overall: Samples covering the acute and convalescent phases of COVID-19 were provided by collaborators in the United States, Italy and Spain. The sample metadata nearly always contained a de-identified subject ID, COVID-19 status, age in years and sex. Where available, HLA class I and class II types were obtained from metadata supplied by the sample provider rather than from assay-based typing. A freely available public database, intended as a resource for researchers studying the immune response to SARS-CoV-2, is where the repertoires were released. The samples were drawn from two sources: the first 160 participants of the ongoing ImmuneRACE study, and fewer than 1,500 subjects contributed by 6 global collaborators. The dataset comprised deeply sampled blood TCRbeta repertoires from subjects exposed to, actively infected with, or recovered from COVID-19. The material from the prospective study consisted of cDNA or gDNA derived from T cells, B-cell-depleted T cells, or PBMCs. Overall results and qualifications from the work: The quantity of clinical and demographic metadata differed by source and by participant and was supplied without curation.

The immunoSEQ Assay, a bias-controlled multiplex PCR, was used to amplify TCRbeta CDR3 regions from genomic DNA. From the authors' description of their analysis: The number of nucleated cells in each sample was estimated by amplification of reference gene primers within the assay. To quantify the absolute abundance of each unique TCRbeta CDR3 rearrangement, sequence reads were collapsed and filtered. For each sample, productive Simpson clonality was calculated as the square root of Simpson's diversity index over productive rearrangements. This immuneACCESS table, as held by TCRdb, lists in-frame sequences with V and J called but not all clones. Of the missing ones, under half trace to an unresolved V gene in checked studies; the others have no known cause. Clone size and V and J calls were adopted from that table, with D and trimming inferred from the DNA. Present in this sample are under 150,000 clones, around 89% of which were seen just once. More than 1.5% of the sample comes from the top ten.

Whole blood was collected in K2EDTA tubes by collaborating institutions according to the institutions' own protocols. For TCRbeta analysis, collaborator samples were shipped as frozen whole blood, as isolated PBMCs, or as DNA extracted from either sample type. The receptor chain draws on TRBV7-9 and TRBJ2-3; the D segment cannot be called with confidence. The receptor was derived from a human donor in a cohort sampled during active COVID-19. Input material: peripheral blood. The CDR3 reads CASSSGTDTQYF. The sequenced DNA: TGTGCCAGCAGCTCCGGGACAGATACGCAGTATTTT.